What follows are 2 T cell receptor beta chains derived from one specimen sequenced in a study of sequential checkpoint blockade in melanoma. Data came from immunoSEQ multiplex PCR; TCRdb stores just in-frame clones and leaves some out. The repertoire holds 15,000 to 20,000 clones, over 75% seen once, with approximately 31% in the top ten. Described treatment: randomized to nivolumab then ipilimumab (arm A) or the reverse (arm B). The sample consisted of CD8+ T cells sorted from blood (inferred from file names), taken from a patient given nivolumab and ipilimumab in sequence. The receptors were sampled from a human donor with melanoma.

This chain uses TRBV10-3 with TRBJ2-2; unclear D gene. The CDR3 has 15 residues. From germline, CDR1 is ENHRY and CDR2 SYGVKD. Trimming took 0 bases from V and 1 from J, leaving 6 bases between them. This chain's CDR3 is CAISESAGNTGELFF. DNA for the CDR3: TGTGCCATCAGTGAGTCGGCTGGGAACACCGGGGAGCTGTTTTTT.

V is TRBV5-6 and J is TRBJ2-7; D is ambiguous. The CDR3 loop spans 14 amino acids. Trimming pared 4 bases from V and 0 bases from J, leaving 11 bases between. CDR1 and CDR2 (germline): SGHDT, YYEEEE. CDR3 sequence (DNA): TGTGCCAGCAGCCCGTTTTTTAACTCCTACGAGCAGTACTTC. This translates into CASSPFFNSYEQYF.